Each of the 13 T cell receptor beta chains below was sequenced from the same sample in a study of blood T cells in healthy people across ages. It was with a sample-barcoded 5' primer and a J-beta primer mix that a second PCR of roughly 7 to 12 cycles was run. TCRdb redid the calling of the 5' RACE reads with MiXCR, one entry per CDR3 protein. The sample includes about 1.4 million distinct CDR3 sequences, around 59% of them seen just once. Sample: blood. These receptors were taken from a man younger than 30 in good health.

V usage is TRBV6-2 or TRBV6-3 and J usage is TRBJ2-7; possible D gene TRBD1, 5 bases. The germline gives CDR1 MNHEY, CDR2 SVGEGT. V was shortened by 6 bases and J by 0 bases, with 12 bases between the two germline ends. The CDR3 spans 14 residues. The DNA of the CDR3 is TGTGCCAGCAGCGACAGATTGGGCTCCTACGAGCAGTACTTC. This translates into CASSDRLGSYEQYF.

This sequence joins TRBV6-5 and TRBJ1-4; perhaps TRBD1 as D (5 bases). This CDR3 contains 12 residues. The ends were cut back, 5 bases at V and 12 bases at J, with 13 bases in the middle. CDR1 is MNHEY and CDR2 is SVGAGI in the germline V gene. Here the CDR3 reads CASSAGTQELFF. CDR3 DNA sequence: TGTGCCAGCAGTGCAGGGACCCAGGAACTGTTTTTT.

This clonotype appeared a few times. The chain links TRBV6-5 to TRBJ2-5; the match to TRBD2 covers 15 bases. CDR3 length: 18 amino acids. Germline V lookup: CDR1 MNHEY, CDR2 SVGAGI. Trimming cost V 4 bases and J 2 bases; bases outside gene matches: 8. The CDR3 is CASSSFQGLAGGQETQYF. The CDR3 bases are TGTGCCAGCAGTTCTTTTCAAGGACTAGCGGGAGGGCAAGAGACCCAGTACTTC.

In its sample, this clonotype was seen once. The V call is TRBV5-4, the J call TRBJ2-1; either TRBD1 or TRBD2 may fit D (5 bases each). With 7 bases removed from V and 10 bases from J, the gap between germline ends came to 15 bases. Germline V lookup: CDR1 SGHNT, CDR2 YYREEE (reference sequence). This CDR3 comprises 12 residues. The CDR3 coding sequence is TGTGCCAGCTCCGAGGGGTCTTGCGAGCAGTTCTTC. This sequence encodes CASSEGSCEQFF. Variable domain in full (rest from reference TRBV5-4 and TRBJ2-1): ETGVTQSPTHLIKTRGQQVTLRCSSQSGHNTVSWYQQALGQGPQFIFQYYREEENGRGNFPPRFSGLQFPNYSSELNVNALELDDSALYLCASSEGSCEQFFGPGTRLTVL.

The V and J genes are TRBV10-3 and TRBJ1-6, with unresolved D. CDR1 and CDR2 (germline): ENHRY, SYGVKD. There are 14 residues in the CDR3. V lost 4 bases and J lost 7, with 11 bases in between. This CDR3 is CAISVGGNNSPLHF. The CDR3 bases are TGTGCCATCAGTGTGGGAGGCAACAATTCACCCCTCCACTTT.

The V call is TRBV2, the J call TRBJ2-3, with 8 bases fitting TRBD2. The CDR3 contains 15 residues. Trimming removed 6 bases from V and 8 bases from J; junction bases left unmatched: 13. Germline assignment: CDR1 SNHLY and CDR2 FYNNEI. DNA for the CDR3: TGTGCCAGCAGCCTCCTAACGGGGGGGCCTGGTACGCAGTATTTT. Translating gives CASSLLTGGPGTQYF. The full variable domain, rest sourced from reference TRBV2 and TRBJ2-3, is EPEVTQTPSHQVTQMGQEVILRCVPISNHLYFYWYRQILGQKVEFLVSFYNNEISEKSEIFDDQFSVERPDGSNFTLKIRSTKLEDSAMYFCASSLLTGGPGTQYFGPGTRLTVL.

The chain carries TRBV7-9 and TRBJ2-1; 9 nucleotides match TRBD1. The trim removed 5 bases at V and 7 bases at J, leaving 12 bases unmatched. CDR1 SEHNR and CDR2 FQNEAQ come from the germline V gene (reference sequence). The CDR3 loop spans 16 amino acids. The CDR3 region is CASSPRSGDRANEQFF. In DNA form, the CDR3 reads TGTGCCAGCAGCCCAAGAAGTGGGGACAGGGCTAATGAGCAGTTCTTC.

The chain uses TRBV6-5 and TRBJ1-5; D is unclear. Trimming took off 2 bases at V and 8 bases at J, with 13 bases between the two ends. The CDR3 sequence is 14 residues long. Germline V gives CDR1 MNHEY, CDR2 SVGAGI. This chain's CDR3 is CASSYAQGMEPQHF. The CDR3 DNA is TGTGCCAGCAGTTACGCGCAAGGAATGGAGCCCCAGCATTTT.

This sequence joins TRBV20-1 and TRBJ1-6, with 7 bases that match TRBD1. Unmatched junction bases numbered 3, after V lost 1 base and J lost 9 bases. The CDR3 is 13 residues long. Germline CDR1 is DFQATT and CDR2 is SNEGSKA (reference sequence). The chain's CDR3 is CSARVGGFSPLHF. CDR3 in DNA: TGCAGTGCTAGAGTAGGGGGCTTTTCACCCCTCCACTTT.

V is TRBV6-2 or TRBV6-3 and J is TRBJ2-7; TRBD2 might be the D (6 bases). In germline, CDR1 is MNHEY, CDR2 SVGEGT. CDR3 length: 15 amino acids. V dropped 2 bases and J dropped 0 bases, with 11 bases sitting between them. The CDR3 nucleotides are TGTGCCAGCAGTTACGGCGGGGCCCACTCCTACGAGCAGTACTTC. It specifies CASSYGGAHSYEQYF.

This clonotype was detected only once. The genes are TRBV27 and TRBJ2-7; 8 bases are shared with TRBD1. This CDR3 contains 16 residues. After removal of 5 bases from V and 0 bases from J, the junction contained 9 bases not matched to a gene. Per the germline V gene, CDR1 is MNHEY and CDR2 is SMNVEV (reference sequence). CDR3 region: CASSLSRDRSSYEQYF. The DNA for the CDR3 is TGTGCCAGCAGTCTCTCCAGGGACAGGAGCTCCTACGAGCAGTACTTC.

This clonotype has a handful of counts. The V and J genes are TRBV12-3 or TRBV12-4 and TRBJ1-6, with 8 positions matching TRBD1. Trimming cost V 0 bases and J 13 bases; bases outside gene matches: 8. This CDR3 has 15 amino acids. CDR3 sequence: CASSLAQGTGFPLHF. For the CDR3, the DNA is TGTGCCAGCAGTTTAGCGCAGGGGACAGGATTTCCCCTCCACTTT.

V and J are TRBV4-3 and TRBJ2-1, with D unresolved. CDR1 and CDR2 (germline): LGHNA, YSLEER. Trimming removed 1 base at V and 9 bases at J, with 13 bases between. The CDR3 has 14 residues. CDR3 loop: CASSQGLRIGEQFF. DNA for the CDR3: TGCGCCAGCAGCCAAGGACTCCGGATCGGTGAGCAGTTCTTC.